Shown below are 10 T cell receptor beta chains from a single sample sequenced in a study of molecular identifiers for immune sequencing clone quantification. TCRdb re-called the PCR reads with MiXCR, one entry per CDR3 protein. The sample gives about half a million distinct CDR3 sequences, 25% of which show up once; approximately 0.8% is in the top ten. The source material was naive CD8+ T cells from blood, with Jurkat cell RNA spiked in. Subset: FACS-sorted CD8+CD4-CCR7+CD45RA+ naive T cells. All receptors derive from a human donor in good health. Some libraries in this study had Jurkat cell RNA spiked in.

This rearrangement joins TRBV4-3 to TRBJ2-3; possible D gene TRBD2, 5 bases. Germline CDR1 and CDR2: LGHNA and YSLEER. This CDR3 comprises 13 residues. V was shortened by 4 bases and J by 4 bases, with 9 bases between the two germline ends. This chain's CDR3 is CASSRWTADTQYF. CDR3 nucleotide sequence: TGCGCCAGCAGCCGCTGGACTGCAGATACGCAGTATTTT.

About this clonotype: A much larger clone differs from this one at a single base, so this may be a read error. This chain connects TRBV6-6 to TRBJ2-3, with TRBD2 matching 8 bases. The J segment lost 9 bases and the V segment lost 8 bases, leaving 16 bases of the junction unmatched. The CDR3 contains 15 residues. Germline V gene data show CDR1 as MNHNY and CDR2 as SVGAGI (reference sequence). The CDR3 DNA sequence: TGTGCCAGCGGCCTCACGCTAGCGGGCCCCGACACGCAGTATTTT. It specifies CASGLTLAGPDTQYF.

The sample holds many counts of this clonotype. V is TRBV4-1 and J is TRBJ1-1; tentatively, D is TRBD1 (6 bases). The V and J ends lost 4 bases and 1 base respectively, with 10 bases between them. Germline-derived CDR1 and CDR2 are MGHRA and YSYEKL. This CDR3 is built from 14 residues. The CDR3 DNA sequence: TGCGCCAGCAGCCTATGGACAGAGAACACTGAAGCTTTCTTT. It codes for CASSLWTENTEAFF.

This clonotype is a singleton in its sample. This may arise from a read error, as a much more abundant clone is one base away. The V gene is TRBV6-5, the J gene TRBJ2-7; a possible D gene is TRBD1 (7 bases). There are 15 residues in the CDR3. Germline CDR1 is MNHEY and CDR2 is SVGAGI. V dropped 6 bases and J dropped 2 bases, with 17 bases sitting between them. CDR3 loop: CASRDNRGLTYEQYF. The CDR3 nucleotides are TGTGCCAGCAGGGATAACAGGGGACTGACCTACGAGCAGTACTTC.

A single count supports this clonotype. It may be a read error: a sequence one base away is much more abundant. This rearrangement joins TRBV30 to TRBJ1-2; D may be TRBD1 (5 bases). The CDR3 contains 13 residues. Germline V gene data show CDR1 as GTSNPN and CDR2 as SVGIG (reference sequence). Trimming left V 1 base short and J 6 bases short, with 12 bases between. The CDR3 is CAWSGGEGHGYTF. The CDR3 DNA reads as TGTGCCTGGAGTGGAGGGGAAGGCCATGGCTACACCTTC.

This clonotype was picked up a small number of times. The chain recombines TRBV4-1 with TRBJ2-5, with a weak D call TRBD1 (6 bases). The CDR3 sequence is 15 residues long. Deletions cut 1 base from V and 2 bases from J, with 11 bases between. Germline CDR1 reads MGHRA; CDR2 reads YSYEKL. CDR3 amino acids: CASSQVGALQETQYF. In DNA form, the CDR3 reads TGCGCCAGCAGCCAAGTGGGGGCCCTTCAAGAGACCCAGTACTTC.

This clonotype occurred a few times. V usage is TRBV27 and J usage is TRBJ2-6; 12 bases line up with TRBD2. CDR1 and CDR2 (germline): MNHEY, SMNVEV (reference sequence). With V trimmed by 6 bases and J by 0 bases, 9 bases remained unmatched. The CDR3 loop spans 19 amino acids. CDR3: CASRETSGGAYSGANVLTF. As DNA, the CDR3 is TGTGCCAGCAGGGAGACTAGCGGGGGCGCCTACTCTGGGGCCAACGTCCTGACTTTC.

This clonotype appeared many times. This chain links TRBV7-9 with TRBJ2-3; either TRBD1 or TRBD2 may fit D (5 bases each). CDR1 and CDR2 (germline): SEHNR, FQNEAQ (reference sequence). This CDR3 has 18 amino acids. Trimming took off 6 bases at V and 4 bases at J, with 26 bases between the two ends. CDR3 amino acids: CASRMIRDGGTSADTQYF. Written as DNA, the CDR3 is TGTGCCAGCAGGATGATTCGGGACGGAGGAACGTCGGCAGATACGCAGTATTTT.

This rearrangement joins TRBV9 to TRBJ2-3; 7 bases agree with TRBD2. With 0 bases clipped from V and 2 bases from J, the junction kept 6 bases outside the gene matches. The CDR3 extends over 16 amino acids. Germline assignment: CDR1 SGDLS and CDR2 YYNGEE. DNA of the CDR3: TGTGCCAGCAGCGTAGTGAGCGGGACTTACACAGATACGCAGTATTTT. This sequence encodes CASSVVSGTYTDTQYF.

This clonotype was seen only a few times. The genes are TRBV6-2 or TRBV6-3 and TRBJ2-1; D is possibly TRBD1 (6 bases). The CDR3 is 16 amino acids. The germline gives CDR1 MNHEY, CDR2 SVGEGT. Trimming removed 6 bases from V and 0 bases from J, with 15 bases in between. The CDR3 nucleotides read TGTGCCAGCAGGCTGATTCGACAGGACTCCTACAATGAGCAGTTCTTC. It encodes CASRLIRQDSYNEQFF.